One and the same sample provided the 29 T cell receptor beta chains below, sequenced in a study of breast tumors, draining lymph nodes, adjacent tissues. One entry per CDR3 protein, called by TCRdb with MiXCR from the multiplex PCR reads. The data show over 10,000 distinct CDR3 sequences, roughly 60% seen once. Source material: tumor-adjacent breast tissue. These receptors were collected from a female donor with breast cancer. Some clones in this sample may be carry-over from other donors' samples.

The count of this clonotype is one. The V call is TRBV7-9, the J call TRBJ2-2; D gene unclear. CDR1 and CDR2 from the germline V gene are SEHNR and FQNEAQ (reference sequence). There are 13 residues in the CDR3. Trimming removed 1 base at V and 5 bases at J, with 5 bases between. CDR3 coding DNA: TGTGCCAGCAGCTTAGGCAATACCGGGGAGCTGTTTTTT. This gives the protein CASSLGNTGELFF.

This chain connects TRBV7-3 to TRBJ1-2; D unresolved. The V end was cut by 5 bases, the J end by 2 bases, with 24 bases between. The V gene's germline CDR1 is SGHTA and CDR2 FQGTGA. The CDR3 consists of 18 residues. The CDR3 loop reads CASSLPGTGRTLNYGYTF. CDR3 sequence (DNA): TGTGCCAGCAGCCTTCCGGGTACGGGCAGAACGCTAAACTATGGCTACACCTTC.

The gene calls are TRBV24-1 and TRBJ2-2, with 12 bases matching TRBD1. CDR3 length: 21 residues. Trimming at V came to 2 bases and at J to 1 base, leaving 13 bases not matched to a gene. Germline assignment: CDR1 KGHDR and CDR2 SFDVKD. The CDR3 loop reads CATSDSGQGASRFWNTGELFF. The CDR3 DNA is TGTGCCACCAGTGATTCGGGACAGGGGGCCTCGAGATTTTGGAACACCGGGGAGCTGTTTTTT.

The table lists this clonotype with many counts. This chain joins TRBV29-1 and TRBJ2-1, with a possible D match to TRBD2 (5 bases). This CDR3 has 14 residues. V shed 7 bases and J shed 1 base, with 14 bases lying between them. CDR1 is SQVTM and CDR2 is ANQGSEA in the germline V gene. The CDR3: CSARGQFSYNEQFF. The CDR3 DNA follows: TGCAGCGCCCGAGGGCAGTTTTCCTACAATGAGCAGTTCTTC.

The chain has TRBV18 and TRBJ1-5; D is undetermined. CDR1 KGHSH and CDR2 LQKENI come from the germline V gene. CDR3 size: 15 residues. V lost 3 bases and J 1 base, leaving 10 bases between the germline ends. The CDR3 DNA is TGTGCCAGCTCACCTAACCAAGGGAGCAATCAGCCCCAGCATTTT. Translating gives CASSPNQGSNQPQHF. Filled out from reference TRBV18 and TRBJ1-5, the complete variable domain reads NAGVMQNPRHLVRRRGQEARLRCSPMKGHSHVYWYRQLPEEGLKFMVYLQKENIIDESGMPKERFSAEFPKEGPSILRIQQVVRGDSAAYFCASSPNQGSNQPQHFGDGTRLSIL.

The chain uses TRBV20-1 and TRBJ2-1, with 9 bases aligning to TRBD1. The CDR3 runs 15 residues. With 0 bases clipped from V and 5 bases from J, the junction kept 5 bases outside the gene matches. The V gene's germline CDR1 is DFQATT and CDR2 SNEGSKA (reference sequence). The CDR3 DNA reads as TGCAGTGCTAGAGATCTAGGGACAGGGAACAATGAGCAGTTCTTC. It translates to CSARDLGTGNNEQFF.

With respect to this clonotype: Here the CDR3 omits its conserved ending phenylalanine or tryptophan, so a read error is the likely source. The chain employs TRBV2 and TRBJ2-7; D gene uncertain. The CDR3 spans 12 residues. Germline assignment: CDR1 SNHLY and CDR2 FYNNEI. Trimming took 7 bases from V and 10 from J, leaving 17 bases between them. CDR3 in amino acids: CASTRLNNNQYL. CDR3 nucleotide sequence: TGTGCCAGCACCCGCCTTAATAACAATCAGTACTTG.

This clonotype was counted a single time. This chain's CDR3 is CASSVLTSGMSRTDTQYF. The CDR3 coding sequence is TGTGCCAGCAGTGTATTGACTAGCGGGATGTCTCGCACAGATACGCAGTATTTT. The J gene is TRBJ2-3, the V gene TRBV25-1, with TRBD2 matching 11 bases. The CDR3 loop spans 18 amino acids. Germline V gene sequence: CDR1 MGHDK, CDR2 SYGVNS. V lost 4 bases to trimming and J lost 1 base; unmatched junction nucleotides: 10.

CDR3 DNA sequence: TGTGCCACCAATTCCGGAGGAAACACCATATATTTT. It specifies CATNSGGNTIYF. This chain connects TRBV19 to TRBJ1-3; D gene unclear. Germline values: CDR1 LNHDA, CDR2 SQIVND (reference sequence). Trimming pared 10 bases from V and 4 bases from J, leaving 11 bases between. This CDR3 comprises 12 residues.

The table lists this clonotype with a count of one. This chain connects TRBV19 to TRBJ2-7; weak D call: TRBD2 (5 bases). The CDR3 has 12 amino acids. The V end lost 5 bases, the J end lost 5 bases, and 10 bases lay between the germline ends. Germline CDR1 is LNHDA and CDR2 is SQIVND (reference sequence). For the CDR3, the DNA is TGTGCCAGTAGTTCGACCGGGAACGAGCAGTACTTC. As protein: CASSSTGNEQYF.

The rearrangement links TRBV7-2 to TRBJ1-4; D unclear. In germline, CDR1 is SGHTA, CDR2 FQGNSA. Trimming took 1 base from V and 4 from J, leaving 4 bases between them. This CDR3 contains 13 residues. DNA of the CDR3: TGTGCCAGCAGCTTAGGCAGTAATGAAAAACTGTTTTTT. Residues: CASSLGSNEKLFF.

About this clonotype: A read error may explain this, as a much larger clone is one base away. This chain joins TRBV6-5 and TRBJ2-4; D gene ambiguous. The germline gives CDR1 MNHEY, CDR2 SVGAGI. The CDR3 is 15 residues long. The CDR3 sequence is CASSFHPSARNIQYF. DNA of the CDR3: TGTGCCAGCAGTTTCCATCCATCGGCCAGAAACATTCAGTACTTC.

This sequence joins TRBV5-8 and TRBJ1-4; D might be TRBD1 (5 bases). CDR1 and CDR2 (germline): SGHTS, YDEGEE. With 0 bases removed from V and 3 bases from J, the gap between germline ends came to 18 bases. The CDR3 length is 18 residues. Here the CDR3 reads CASSLEGSTGGPNEKLFF. The DNA for the CDR3 is TGTGCCAGCAGCTTGGAGGGGAGTACCGGGGGTCCTAATGAAAAACTGTTTTTT.

Ten or more counts support this clonotype. A single base separates this from a much larger clone, so it may be a read error. The rearrangement links TRBV7-2 to TRBJ1-2; possible D gene TRBD1, 5 bases. Per germline, CDR1 SGHTA and CDR2 FQGNSA. V lost 5 bases and J 8 bases, leaving 15 bases between the germline ends. This CDR3 has 13 amino acids. As DNA, the CDR3 is TGTGCCAGCAGCAAAGGTGGCAGGGTAGGCTACACCTTC. It is translated as CASSKGGRVGYTF.

As regards this clonotype: A much larger clone is a single base away; this may be a read error. J is TRBJ2-6 and V is TRBV9, with D possibly being TRBD1 (5 bases). The CDR3 spans 17 residues. CDR1 and CDR2 from the germline V gene are SGDLS and YYNGEE. The CDR3 region is CASSVAPHPSGANVLAF. As DNA, the CDR3 is TGTGCCAGCAGCGTAGCTCCGCACCCCTCTGGGGCCAACGTCCTGGCTTTC.

Only one count was recorded for this clonotype. The chain links TRBV2 to TRBJ1-3; no clear D. From germline, CDR1 is SNHLY and CDR2 FYNNEI. The CDR3 runs 13 residues. Trimming took off 4 bases at V and 4 bases at J, with 8 bases between the two ends. The CDR3 DNA sequence: TGTGCCAGCAGTGGACATGCGGGAAACACCATATATTTT. Its translation: CASSGHAGNTIYF.

This clonotype was recorded many times. A read error may explain this, as a much larger clone is one base away. The chain is built from TRBV9 and TRBJ2-6; perhaps D is TRBD1 or TRBD2 (5 bases each). Germline V CDR1 and CDR2: SGDLS, YYNGEE. The CDR3 runs to 16 residues. The CDR3 coding sequence is TGTGCCAGCAGCGTAGGACCGGGGTCTGGGGCCAACGCCCTGACTTTC. As protein: CASSVGPGSGANALTF.

V is TRBV20-1 and J is TRBJ2-5; perhaps TRBD1 as D (6 bases). Germline loops: CDR1 DFQATT, CDR2 SNEGSKA (reference sequence). The CDR3 runs to 14 residues. The germline V and J ends were trimmed by 6 bases and 5 bases, with 19 bases remaining between them. Here the CDR3 DNA reads TGCAGTGCGGGTCCGGACAGTGGAACGGAGACCCAGTACTTC. Its translation: CSAGPDSGTETQYF.

This clonotype was seen repeatedly, ten times or more. This sequence may be a read error, since a much larger clone differs from it by one base. The V and J genes are TRBV20-1 and TRBJ2-7, with a tentative D call TRBD1 (5 bases). The CDR3 contains 14 residues. Germline CDR1 and CDR2: DFQATT and SNEGSKA (reference sequence). This CDR3 is CSAPDRSFSSEQYF. The CDR3 DNA follows: TGCAGTGCTCCAGACAGAAGTTTCTCCTCCGAGCAGTACTTC.

This rearrangement joins TRBV9 to TRBJ2-1; 8 bases agree with TRBD2. Trimming at V came to 0 bases and at J to 7 bases, leaving 6 bases not matched to a gene. The germline CDR1 and CDR2 sequences are SGDLS and YYNGEE. The CDR3 is 15 residues long. The CDR3 DNA is TGTGCCAGCAGCGTAGCAGGACTAGCCTTGAATGAGCAGTTCTTC. Residues: CASSVAGLALNEQFF.

This clonotype showed up many times. Just one base apart from a much larger clone, this may be a read error. The chain is built from TRBV6-1 and TRBJ2-2; D gene unclear. Germline CDR1 and CDR2: MNHNS and SASEGT. The CDR3 runs 14 residues. Between the trimmed V and J ends, which lost 7 bases and 1 base, there was a span of 10 bases. CDR3 amino acids: CASKLGQNTGELFF. CDR3 bases: TGTGCCAGCAAGCTGGGCCAGAACACCGGGGAGCTGTTTTTT.

This clonotype has a count of ten or more. A much larger clonotype is one base distant, so this may be a read error. V usage is TRBV12-3 or TRBV12-4 and J usage is TRBJ2-1, with a possible D match to TRBD2 (5 bases). This CDR3 spans 14 amino acids. The V gene lost 3 bases and the J gene lost 6 bases, with 12 bases spanning the gap. As DNA, the CDR3 is TGTGCCAGCAGTTTCGGGGTAGGGCCCAATGAGCAGTTCTTC. Residues: CASSFGVGPNEQFF.

This clonotype has at least ten counts. The chain combines TRBV9 with TRBJ2-2, with TRBD1 matching over 9 bases. J lost 5 bases, V lost 4 bases, and 6 bases had no gene match. This CDR3 is 15 amino acids long. CDR1 and CDR2 from the germline V gene are SGDLS and YYNGEE. The DNA for the CDR3 is TGTGCCAGCAGCCCACAGGGGGCAGGTACCGGGGAGCTGTTTTTT. Translation gives CASSPQGAGTGELFF.

This clonotype is medium-sized within its sample. This sequence joins TRBV5-1 and TRBJ1-4; the D gene is possibly TRBD1 (5 bases). V was clipped by 3 bases and J by 0 bases, with 12 bases between them. Per the germline V gene, CDR1 is SGHRS and CDR2 is YFSETQ. This CDR3 is built from 16 residues. The CDR3 region has the DNA TGCGCCAGCAGCTACACCGGGGCCGCAACTAATGAAAAACTGTTTTTT. Translation gives CASSYTGAATNEKLFF.

Within the sample, this clonotype is medium-sized. The CDR3 is CASSQEQGGIGTQYF. In nucleotides, the CDR3 is TGTGCCAGCAGCCAAGAGCAGGGTGGAATTGGTACGCAGTATTTT. The rearrangement uses TRBV14 and TRBJ2-3, with a possible D match to TRBD1 (5 bases). Looked up from germline, CDR1 is SGHDN and CDR2 is FVKESK. The ends were cut back, 0 bases at V and 8 bases at J, with 15 bases in the middle. This CDR3 is 15 amino acids long.

This clonotype has at least ten counts. The chain recombines TRBV6-2 or TRBV6-3 with TRBJ2-2; the D is unclear. The V end lost 6 bases, the J end lost 0 bases, and 5 bases lay between the germline ends. Germline CDR1 and CDR2: MNHEY and SVGEGT. This CDR3 has 13 residues. CDR3 bases: TGTGCCAGCAGATCAGCGAACACCGGGGAGCTGTTTTTT. Its translation: CASRSANTGELFF.

In regard to this clonotype: No conserved phenylalanine or tryptophan is present at the end of the CDR3, so a read error is the likely explanation. The V call is TRBV16, the J call TRBJ2-7, with a weak D call TRBD2 (5 bases). CDR3 length: 13 amino acids. CDR1 and CDR2 (germline): KGHSY, FQNENV. V dropped 1 base and J dropped 5 bases, with 9 bases sitting between them. CDR3 DNA: TGTGCCAGCAGCCAATTGAAGCGGAACGAGCAGTACTCC. This codes for CASSQLKRNEQYS.

This clonotype was counted at least ten times. V and J are TRBV27 and TRBJ1-5; perhaps TRBD1 as D (6 bases). Trimming removed 8 bases from V and 0 bases from J, with 14 bases in between. Germline values: CDR1 MNHEY, CDR2 SMNVEV (reference sequence). The CDR3 has 15 amino acids. The CDR3 region has the DNA TGTGCCAGCCCCACTCAGGGGATTAGCAATCAGCCCCAGCATTTT. Translated, it gives CASPTQGISNQPQHF.

A word on this clonotype: A read error may produce the germline difference seen at one junction end. This chain uses TRBV5-1 with TRBJ2-7; a weak D match, TRBD1 (5 bases). CDR3 size: 15 residues. The germline gives CDR1 SGHRS, CDR2 YFSETQ. This CDR3 reads CASSQGGAFNHEQYF. CDR3 bases: TGTGCCAGCAGCCAAGGTGGGGCCTTTAACCACGAGCAGTACTTC.